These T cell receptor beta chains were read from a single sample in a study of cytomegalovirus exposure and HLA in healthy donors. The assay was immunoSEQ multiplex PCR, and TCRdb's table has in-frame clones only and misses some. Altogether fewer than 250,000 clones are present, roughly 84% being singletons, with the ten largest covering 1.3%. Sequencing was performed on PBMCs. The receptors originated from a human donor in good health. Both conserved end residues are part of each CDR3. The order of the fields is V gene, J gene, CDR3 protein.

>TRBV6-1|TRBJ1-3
CASSATGGNTIYF
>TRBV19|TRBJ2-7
CASSMSGTYEQYF
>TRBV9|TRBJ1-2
CASSPRQDLNYGYTF
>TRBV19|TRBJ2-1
CASSIGDRDIYNEQFF
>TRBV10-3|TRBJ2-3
CAITAQGGSTDTQYF
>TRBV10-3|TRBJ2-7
CAIGRGTDRYEQYF
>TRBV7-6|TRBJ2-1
CASSLLGSREVNEQFF
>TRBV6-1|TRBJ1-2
CASNSRAGLYGYTF
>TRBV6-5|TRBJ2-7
CASSSGVGQPGEQYF
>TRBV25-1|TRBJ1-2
CASSGTEANYGYTF
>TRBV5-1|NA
CASSFDDRVIYEQYF
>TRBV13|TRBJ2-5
CASSFSSGSETQYF
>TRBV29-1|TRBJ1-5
CSALTGGNQPQHF
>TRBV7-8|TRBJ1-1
CASSPDRQNTEAFF
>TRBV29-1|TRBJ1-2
CSVEGGQGAWGYTF
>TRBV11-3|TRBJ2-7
CASSFASGSTYEQYF
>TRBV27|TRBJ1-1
CASSLRGAEAFF
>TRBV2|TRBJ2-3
CASSRTLARSDTQYF
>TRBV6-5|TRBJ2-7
CASRNGRGSYEQYF
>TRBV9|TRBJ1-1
CASSSGLLNTEAFF
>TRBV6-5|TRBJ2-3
CASSYKGHGTDTQYF
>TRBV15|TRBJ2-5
CATSRDLPGTGGLETQYF
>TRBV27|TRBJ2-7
CASRRGQESGEQYF
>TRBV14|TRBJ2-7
CASSQADSYEQYF